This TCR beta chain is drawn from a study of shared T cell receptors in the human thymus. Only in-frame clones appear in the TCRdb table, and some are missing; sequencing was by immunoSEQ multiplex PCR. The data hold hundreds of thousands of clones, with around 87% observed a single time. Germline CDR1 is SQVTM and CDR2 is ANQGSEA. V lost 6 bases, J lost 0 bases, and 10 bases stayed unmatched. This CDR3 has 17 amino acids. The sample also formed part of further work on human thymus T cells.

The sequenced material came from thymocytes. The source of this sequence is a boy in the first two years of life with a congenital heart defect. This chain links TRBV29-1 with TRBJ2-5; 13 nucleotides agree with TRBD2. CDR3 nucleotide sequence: TGCAGCGTATCCGGGACTAGCGGGGTCTCGTACCAAGAGACCCAGTACTTC. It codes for CSVSGTSGVSYQETQYF.